The source of this T cell receptor (beta chain) is a study of radiation and T cells in renal cell carcinoma (dated by TCRdb to the early 2020s). Concerning the study at large: TCR beta sequencing covered around 50 samples in total, comprising some 25 tumors and roughly 27 peripheral blood samples. The final blood draw took place at 4 weeks after radiation, the same time as nephrectomy. A total of 4,016,671 unique CDR3 nucleotide sequences, encoding around 2.7 million unique CDR3 amino acid sequences, were found across all 50 or so samples. The study at large found these results: An increase in top tumor clonotypes in blood was observed from baseline to 2 weeks post-radiation, followed by contraction by 4 weeks, which was taken to suggest transient expansion of tumor-resident clones. Effects of radiation dose or scheduling on the TCR repertoire could not be addressed with the single-armed trial design. Because no pretreatment tumor biopsies were available, whether clonotypes were present in the tumor at baseline could not be determined. Tracking of blood repertoire dynamics stopped at more than three weeks after treatment, with no follow-up past that point.

V and J lose 0 bases and 3 bases, and a span of 12 bases separates them. Looking up the germline V gene yields CDR1 LGHNA and CDR2 YNFKEQ. CDR3 length: 15 amino acids, cysteine to phenylalanine. The CDR3 DNA has 45 bases and is translated from base 1. TCR beta libraries were generated from genomic DNA with the immunoSEQ kit, following the manufacturer's recommendations. Library preparation used a first multiplex PCR with proprietary primers, then a second PCR adding unique barcodes, with bead cleanups after each round. A positive control reaction and a negative control reaction, both provided in the kit, were run with every batch of samples. The final libraries underwent checking on an Agilent 4200 TapeStation D1000 ScreenTape, volumetric pooling, and quantification by qPCR. An Illumina NextSeq500 fitted with a MidOutput 150-cycle cartridge performed the sequencing, running 156 Read1 cycles and 15 Index1 cycles with the kit's custom primers. The pooled library was loaded at around 1 pM, and about 20% PhiX control was spiked in. Per the original workflow: Vendor-processed data were analyzed in R, and a clonotype was defined as all T cells sharing the same CDR3 nucleotide sequence. For clone abundance analyses, frequencies were normalized to the 10,000 most abundant clones in each sample. Public T cell clones, which averaged fewer than five per sample, were removed prior to analysis. Tumor-enriched and baseline blood-enriched clonotypes were defined by at least a 32-fold difference in abundance between compartments. A beta-binomial differential abundance model was used to identify clonotypes that were expanded or contracted between blood time points. Similarity between tumor and blood repertoires was quantified using the Baroni-Urbani and Buser coefficient, and groups were compared with two-tailed Wilcoxon tests in R. Held by TCRdb, this immuneACCESS table contains in-frame sequences only and omits some clones. Under half of the omission traces to an unresolved V gene where checked; the cause of the rest is unknown. V, J and clone size reflect that table, while D and trimming were determined from the DNA. In all, the sample holds fewer than 200,000 clones, and about 88% of those were seen once. Approximately 11% of the sample goes to the ten largest clones.

The time point label of this sample denotes: blood 4 weeks post-SBRT, at nephrectomy. What this sample's treatment or condition label stands for: 15 Gy SBRT to primary tumor, nephrectomy 4 weeks later. Samples were obtained from a clinical trial, in which 15 Gy stereotactic body radiation therapy was delivered to primary renal cell carcinomas and nephrectomy was performed 4 weeks later. To track tumor-enriched clonotypes, serial peripheral blood was sampled from radiation-treated patients at baseline and at 2 weeks and 4 weeks after SBRT. Every patient had renal cell carcinoma of clear cell pathology. Genomic DNA for TCR sequencing was prepared using the QIAamp DNA Blood Mini Kit (Qiagen). Samples were included in the analyses only if all quality control checks were passed. Note on this clone: Its recognized antigen is unknown. The input lacks base qualities; no much larger clone sits a single base away. At the DNA level, this CDR3 is encoded by other sequences in the same sample as well.

The specimen was blood, collected from a patient whose treatment included radiotherapy and nephrectomy. The source is a woman between 50 and 59 years old with renal cell carcinoma. The chain employs TRBV4-2 and TRBJ2-7; the D gene identity is not certain. The DNA sequence is given as TGTGCCAGCAGCCAAGAAGCGTCCGGAGACTACGAGCAGTACTTC. It encodes CASSQEASGDYEQYF.